This T cell receptor beta chain was identified during a study of T cell responses to AZD1222 COVID-19 vaccine. Across the study: The study pooled second doses at about 4 or about 12 weeks.

Study results and caveats: Among those given AZD1222, only 5 to 7 were seropositive at baseline. Researchers took repertoire samples only after the peak T cell response had come. Mostly white British, mostly female donors; authors suggested clonal diversity may be underestimated.

Sequenced by immunoSEQ multiplex PCR; TCRdb stores in-frame clones only, minus some. The sample has about 150,000 clones, about 87% seen once; the top ten hold 2% to 2.5%. Germline loops: CDR1 SGHRS, CDR2 YFSETQ. This CDR3 region has 15 residues. Trimming pared 1 base from V and 1 base from J, leaving 8 bases between. About this clone: Its target is unknown.

This sample comprised peripheral blood, obtained on day 0 of AZD1222 vaccination. The chain joins TRBV5-1 to TRBJ2-2, with D perhaps TRBD1 (5 bases). The clonotype comes from an adult in good health. Here the CDR3 DNA reads TGCGCCAGCAGCTTGTTAACAGGGAACACCGGGGAGCTGTTTTTT. This codes for CASSLLTGNTGELFF.